A few counts support the clone carrying this T cell receptor (beta chain). The data were taken from a study of liver allograft versus peripheral blood T cells. Whole-study context: Blood and transplanted-liver T cell receptor repertoires from recipients were compared.

TCRdb re-derived calls from the reads in MiXCR, one entry per CDR3 protein. The sample lists fewer than 15,000 distinct CDR3 sequences, 18% seen once, with approximately 13% in the top ten. CDR1 and CDR2 from the germline V gene are DFQATT and SNEGSKA (reference sequence). CDR3 length equals 14 residues. V was clipped by 1 base and J by 9 bases; unmatched bases: 7. This chain uses TRBV20-1 with TRBJ2-1; TRBD1 aligns across 9 bases. The sequence was obtained from a human patient who had a liver transplant. Some T cells could come from the graft donor. In DNA form, the CDR3 reads TGCAGTGCTAGAGCAGGGACAGGGACAATTGAGCAGTTCTTC. Protein product: CSARAGTGTIEQFF.